This TCR beta chain is from a study of blood T cell repertoires in COVID-19 (dated by TCRdb to 2020 to 2021). Background on the whole study: Collaborator samples came from the United States, Italy and Spain and covered acute and convalescent phases of COVID-19. The material from the prospective study consisted of cDNA or gDNA derived from T cells, B-cell-depleted T cells, or PBMCs. Nearly every sample came with metadata listing a de-identified subject ID, COVID-19 status, age in years and sex. The samples were drawn from the first 160 participants of the ongoing ImmuneRACE study and from 1,254 subjects provided by 6 global collaborators. Subjects who had been exposed to COVID-19, were actively infected with it, or had recovered from it provided the deeply sampled blood TCRbeta repertoires that made up the dataset. HLA class I and class II types, where available, came from metadata supplied by the sample provider rather than from assay-based typing. The repertoires were made available in a free public database intended to serve as a resource for research on the immune response to SARS-CoV-2. Overall results and qualifications from the work: The amount of clinical and demographic metadata varied by source and participant and was provided uncurated.

From its cysteine to its phenylalanine, the CDR3 spans 16 amino acids. Only the CDR3 DNA is retained, 48 bases long and in frame from the first base. Via the germline V gene, CDR1 is SNHLY and CDR2 FYNNEI. V is cut back by 6 bases and J by 1 base, with 11 bases in the junction unmatched. The immunoSEQ Assay, a bias-controlled multiplex PCR, was used to amplify TCRbeta CDR3 regions from genomic DNA. In the paper's pipeline: The number of nucleated cells in each sample was estimated by amplification of reference gene primers within the assay. Sequence reads were collapsed and filtered to measure the absolute abundance of every unique TCRbeta CDR3 rearrangement. Productive Simpson clonality was computed per sample as the square root of Simpson's diversity index over productive rearrangements. TCRdb mirrors the immuneACCESS table, restricted to in-frame sequences. Some clones are absent from its copies; in checked studies, under half trace to an unresolved V gene, and the reason for the others is unknown. The DNA gave D and trimming, while V, J and clone size come from that table. This sample holds 90,000 to 100,000 clones; about 90% were observed only once. The ten largest account for approximately 4.9% of the sample.

Each collaborating institution followed its own protocols to collect whole blood in K2EDTA tubes. For TCRbeta analysis, collaborators shipped samples as frozen whole blood, isolated PBMCs, or DNA extracted from either of those sample types. As regards this clone: Its antigen specificity is not known. Base qualities are not recorded, but no much larger clone differs from it by a single base.

The rearrangement joined TRBV2 to TRBJ1-1; 7 middle bases align to TRBD1. Specimen: peripheral blood. The receptor was derived from a man between 70 and 80 years old with acute or convalescent COVID-19. The CDR3 in this case is CASSLGTAGKNTEAFF. The DNA sequence is as follows: TGTGCCAGCAGCCTCGGGACAGCTGGCAAGAACACTGAAGCTTTCTTT.